Below are 8 T cell receptor beta chains sequenced from a single sample in a study of shared clonotypes between healthy human individuals. Naive CD8 cells lacked CD45RO and underwent positive selection for CCR7, leaving out terminally differentiated effector memory CD45RA+ cells. Data came from immunoSEQ multiplex PCR; TCRdb stores just in-frame clones and leaves some out. Of around 2,000,000 clones listed, just under 95% are singletons. Sequences were obtained from naive CD8+ T cells sorted from blood. These TCRs come from a man younger than 30 in good health.

This chain links TRBV4-1 with TRBJ2-1; 11 bases fit TRBD2. Trimming at V came to 4 bases and at J to 0 bases, leaving 17 bases not matched to a gene. This CDR3 has 21 amino acids. CDR1 MGHRA and CDR2 YSYEKL come from the germline V gene. The CDR3 DNA is TGCGCCAGCAGCCCACAGGGGGGTAGCGGGAGGGCCGCAAGCTCCTACAATGAGCAGTTCTTC. It encodes CASSPQGGSGRAASSYNEQFF.

The chain is built from TRBV30 and TRBJ2-1; the D is unclear. The germline V gene has CDR1 GTSNPN and CDR2 SVGIG (reference sequence). This CDR3 has 14 residues. Trimming removed 2 bases at V and 10 bases at J, with 18 bases between. This CDR3 reads CAWSRVGNLYEQFF. DNA for the CDR3: TGTGCCTGGAGTAGGGTGGGCAACCTATACGAGCAGTTCTTC.

The chain combines TRBV5-6 with TRBJ2-5, with D perhaps matching TRBD1 (6 bases). Trimming took off 3 bases at V and 0 bases at J, with 12 bases between the two ends. The CDR3 totals 15 residues. Germline V lookup: CDR1 SGHDT, CDR2 YYEEEE. The chain's CDR3 is CASSSRGGNQETQYF. The CDR3 DNA sequence: TGTGCCAGCAGCTCCCGAGGGGGAAACCAAGAGACCCAGTACTTC.

Only one count was recorded for this clone. The chain couples TRBV9 to TRBJ2-3, with D perhaps matching TRBD1 (6 bases). CDR1 is SGDLS, CDR2 YYNGEE, per germline. This CDR3 is built from 15 residues. Trimming took off 4 bases at V and 0 bases at J, with 12 bases between the two ends. The CDR3 is CASSLDRQSTDTQYF. The CDR3 nucleotides are TGTGCCAGCAGCCTGGACAGACAAAGCACAGATACGCAGTATTTT.

This sequence joins TRBV4-3 and TRBJ1-3; no clear D. Per the germline V gene, CDR1 is LGHNA and CDR2 is YSLEER. The CDR3 is 17 residues long. The V gene lost 0 bases and the J gene lost 0 bases, with 12 bases spanning the gap. CDR3 coding DNA: TGCGCCAGCAGCCAAGAGGATGCCCTGAGCTCTGGAAACACCATATATTTT. It yields the protein CASSQEDALSSGNTIYF.

The CDR3 is CASSVLPDRFEAFF. Here the CDR3 DNA reads TGTGCCAGCAGCGTCCTTCCCGACAGGTTTGAAGCTTTCTTT. The V gene is TRBV9, the J gene TRBJ1-1; perhaps TRBD1 as D (6 bases). The V end lost 2 bases, the J end lost 7 bases, and 15 bases lay between the germline ends. Germline V gives CDR1 SGDLS, CDR2 YYNGEE. CDR3 length: 14 amino acids.

This chain links TRBV9 with TRBJ1-1; 7 nucleotides agree with TRBD1. J gave up 4 bases and V 4 bases, and 10 bases lay outside the gene matches. This CDR3 comprises 15 residues. Germline loops: CDR1 SGDLS, CDR2 YYNGEE. CDR3 sequence reads: CASSPSGGGSTEAFF. CDR3 bases: TGTGCCAGCAGCCCATCAGGGGGTGGGAGCACTGAAGCTTTCTTT.

A remark on this clone: This sample also contains other DNA sequences that code for the same CDR3. V is TRBV6-5 and J is TRBJ2-6; a possible D gene is TRBD1 (5 bases). CDR3 length: 15 amino acids. The V and J ends lost 4 bases and 0 bases respectively, with 7 bases between them. From germline, CDR1 is MNHEY and CDR2 SVGAGI. The CDR3 here is CASSSDSSGANVLTF. The CDR3 DNA is TGTGCCAGCAGTTCTGACAGCTCTGGGGCCAACGTCCTGACTTTC.